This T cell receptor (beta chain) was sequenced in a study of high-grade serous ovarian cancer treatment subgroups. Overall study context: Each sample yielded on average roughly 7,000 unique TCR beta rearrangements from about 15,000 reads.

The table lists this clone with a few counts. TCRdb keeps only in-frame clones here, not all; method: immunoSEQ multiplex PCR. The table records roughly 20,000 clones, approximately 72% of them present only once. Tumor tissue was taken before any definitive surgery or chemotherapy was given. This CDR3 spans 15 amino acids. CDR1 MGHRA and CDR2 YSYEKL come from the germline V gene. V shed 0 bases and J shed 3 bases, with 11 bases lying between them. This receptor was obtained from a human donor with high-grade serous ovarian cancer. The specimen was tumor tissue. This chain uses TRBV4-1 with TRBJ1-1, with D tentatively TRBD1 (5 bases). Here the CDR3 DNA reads TGCGCCAGCAGCCAAGACGGGGGAGAGGACACTGAAGCTTTCTTT. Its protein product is CASSQDGGEDTEAFF.